This TCR beta chain came from a study of technical replicates of blood from a few donors. Using immunoSEQ multiplex PCR, the repertoire was profiled, and TCRdb retains in-frame clones only, with some absent. In the table there are over 85,000 clones, 85% to 95% of which are singletons. CDR3 length equals 14 residues. Germline lookup yields CDR1 PRHDT and CDR2 FYEKMQ (reference sequence). V was pared by 5 bases and J by 6 bases, with 9 bases of the junction left unmatched. This chain joins TRBV13 and TRBJ2-7; TRBD2 matches at 8 bases. Sequences were obtained from T cells isolated from PBMCs. This sequence originates from a human donor in good health. The CDR3 DNA is TGTGCCAGCAGCACGGGGACTAGAAGTGGCGAGCAGTACTTC. It translates to CASSTGTRSGEQYF.